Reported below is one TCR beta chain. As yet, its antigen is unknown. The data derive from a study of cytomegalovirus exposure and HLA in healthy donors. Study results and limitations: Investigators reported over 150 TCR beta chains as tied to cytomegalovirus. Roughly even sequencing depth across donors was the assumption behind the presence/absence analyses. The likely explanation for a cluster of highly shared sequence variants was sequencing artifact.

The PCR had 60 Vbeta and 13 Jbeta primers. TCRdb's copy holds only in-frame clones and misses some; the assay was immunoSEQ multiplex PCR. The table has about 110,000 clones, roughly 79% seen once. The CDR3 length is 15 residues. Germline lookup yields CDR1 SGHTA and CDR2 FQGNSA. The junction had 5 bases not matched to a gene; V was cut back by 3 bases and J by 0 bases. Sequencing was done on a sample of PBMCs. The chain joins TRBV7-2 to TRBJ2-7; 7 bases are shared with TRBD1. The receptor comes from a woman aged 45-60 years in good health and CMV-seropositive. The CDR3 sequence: CASSFPGTVSYEQYF. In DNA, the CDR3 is TGTGCCAGCAGCTTTCCCGGGACAGTCTCCTACGAGCAGTACTTC.